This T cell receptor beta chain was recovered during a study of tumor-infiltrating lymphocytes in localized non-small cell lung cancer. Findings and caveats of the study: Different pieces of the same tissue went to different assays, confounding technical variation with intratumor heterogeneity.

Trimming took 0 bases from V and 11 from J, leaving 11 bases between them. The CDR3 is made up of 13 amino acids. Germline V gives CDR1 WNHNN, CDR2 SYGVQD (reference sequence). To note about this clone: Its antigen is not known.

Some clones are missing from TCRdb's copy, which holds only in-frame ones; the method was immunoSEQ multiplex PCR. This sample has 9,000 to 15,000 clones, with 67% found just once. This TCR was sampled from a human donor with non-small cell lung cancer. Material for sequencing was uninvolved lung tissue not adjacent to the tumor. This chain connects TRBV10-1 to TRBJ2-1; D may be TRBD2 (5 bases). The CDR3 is CASSESLGVKQFF. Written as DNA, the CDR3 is TGCGCCAGCAGTGAGTCGCTGGGAGTTAAGCAGTTCTTC.